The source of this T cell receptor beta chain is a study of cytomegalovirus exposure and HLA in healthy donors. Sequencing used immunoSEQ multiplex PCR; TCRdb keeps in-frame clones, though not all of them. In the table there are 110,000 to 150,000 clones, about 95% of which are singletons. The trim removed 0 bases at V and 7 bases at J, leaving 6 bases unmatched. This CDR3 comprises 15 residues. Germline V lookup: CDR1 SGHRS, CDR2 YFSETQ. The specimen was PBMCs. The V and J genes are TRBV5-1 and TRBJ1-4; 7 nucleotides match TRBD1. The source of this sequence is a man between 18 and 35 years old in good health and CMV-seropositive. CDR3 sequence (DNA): TGCGCCAGCAGCTTGGCGTCAGGGGGATCTGAAAAACTGTTTTTT. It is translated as CASSLASGGSEKLFF.